The T cell receptor (beta chain) under discussion was sequenced for a study of technical replicates of blood from four donors. With 2 bases removed from V and 4 bases from J, the gap between germline ends came to 8 bases. CDR1 MGHRA and CDR2 YSYEKL come from the germline V gene. The CDR3 is 13 amino acids. Repertoires were generated with immunoSEQ multiplex PCR, while TCRdb's copy carries only in-frame clones and drops some. The table lists around 80,000 clones, 89% of them singletons, with roughly 0.38% in the top ten. The chain employs TRBV4-1 and TRBJ2-5; weak D call: TRBD2 (6 bases). The origin of this receptor is a human donor in good health. Sequencing was carried out using T cells isolated from PBMCs. The CDR3 nucleotides read TGCGCCAGCAGCCAAAGGGGAGGAGAGACCCAGTACTTC. Its protein product is CASSQRGGETQYF.